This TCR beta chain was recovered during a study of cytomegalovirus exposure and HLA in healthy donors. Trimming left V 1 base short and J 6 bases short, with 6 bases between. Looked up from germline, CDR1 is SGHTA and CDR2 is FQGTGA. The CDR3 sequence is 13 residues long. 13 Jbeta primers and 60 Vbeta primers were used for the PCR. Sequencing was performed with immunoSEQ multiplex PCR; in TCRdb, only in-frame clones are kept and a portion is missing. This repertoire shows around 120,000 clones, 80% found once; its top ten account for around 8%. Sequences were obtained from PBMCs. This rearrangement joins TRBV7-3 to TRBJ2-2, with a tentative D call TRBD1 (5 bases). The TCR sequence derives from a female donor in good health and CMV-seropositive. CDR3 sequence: CASSLKGAGELFF. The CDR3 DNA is TGTGCCAGCAGCTTAAAAGGGGCCGGGGAGCTGTTTTTT.